These 15 T cell receptor beta chains were all obtained from the same sample, sequenced in a study of T cell changes during pregnancy in multiple sclerosis. TCRdb's copy holds only in-frame clones and misses some; the assay was immunoSEQ multiplex PCR. This sample yields some 71,000 clones, of which roughly 93% are seen a single time; more than 1.2% belongs to the top ten. The sequencing used peripheral blood, collected in the third trimester of pregnancy. The receptors derive from a female donor with multiple sclerosis, enrolled in a pregnancy study.

The chain joins TRBV30 to TRBJ1-6, with 7 nucleotides matching TRBD1. The V segment lost 2 bases and the J segment 8 bases; nucleotides outside the gene matches: 9. The CDR3 runs to 15 residues. From germline, CDR1 is GTSNPN and CDR2 SVGIG (reference sequence). The CDR3 DNA reads TGTGCCTGGAGTAAAGGGGACAGTAGGGATTCACCCCTCCACTTT. Translated, it gives CAWSKGDSRDSPLHF.

This clone was detected only once. The chain couples TRBV4-1 to TRBJ2-5; the D gene is possibly TRBD1 (6 bases). The DNA matches TRBJ2-7 better at its end, which makes the J call doubtful. The germline V gene has CDR1 MGHRA and CDR2 YSYEKL. The CDR3 spans 16 residues. This CDR3 is CASSRERGSLSYEQYF. CDR3 DNA: TGCGCCAGCAGCCGCGAAAGGGGGTCTCTGAGCTACGAGCAGTACTTC.

V usage is TRBV19 and J usage is TRBJ1-5, with no clear D. The germline CDR1 and CDR2 sequences are LNHDA and SQIVND (reference sequence). This CDR3 spans 15 amino acids. V shed 3 bases and J shed 1 base, with 10 bases lying between them. CDR3 in amino acids: CASSMFGGSNQPQHF. DNA for the CDR3: TGTGCCAGTAGTATGTTTGGCGGCAGCAATCAGCCCCAGCATTTT.

The rearrangement joins TRBV2 to TRBJ2-2, with TRBD1 matching 10 bases. With V trimmed by 8 bases and J by 6 bases, 0 bases remained unmatched. CDR3 length: 12 amino acids. Germline V lookup: CDR1 SNHLY, CDR2 FYNNEI. CDR3 sequence: CASGTGAGELFF. CDR3 sequence (DNA): TGTGCCAGCGGGACAGGGGCCGGGGAGCTGTTTTTT.

The J gene is TRBJ2-3, the V gene TRBV29-1; TRBD1 agrees at 11 bases. This CDR3 is 15 amino acids long. V lost 7 bases and J lost 3; bases outside the gene matches: 9. Germline V gives CDR1 SQVTM, CDR2 ANQGSEA. CDR3: CSASGGDRGTDTQYF. The CDR3 nucleotides are TGCAGCGCTTCCGGGGGGGACAGGGGGACAGATACGCAGTATTTT.

DNA for the CDR3: TGTGCCAGCAGCTTAGAGGGTTGGTCAGGATCCAGCACAGATACGCAGTATTTT. This gives the protein CASSLEGWSGSSTDTQYF. The chain couples TRBV11-2 to TRBJ2-3, with no clear D. Trimming pared 0 bases from V and 0 bases from J, leaving 16 bases between. Germline assignment: CDR1 SGHAT and CDR2 FQNNGV. This CDR3 has 18 amino acids.

The rearrangement links TRBV7-2 to TRBJ2-2; tentative D call: TRBD1 (5 bases). Germline-derived CDR1 and CDR2 are SGHTA and FQGNSA. The CDR3 sequence is 14 residues long. V dropped 2 bases and J dropped 4 bases, with 8 bases sitting between them. CDR3 sequence (DNA): TGTGCCAGCAGCTTAAGACAGCTCACCGGGGAGCTGTTTTTT. Its translation is CASSLRQLTGELFF.

The genes are TRBV6-6 and TRBJ2-5; TRBD1 matches 8 bases. The CDR3 runs 13 residues. The V segment lost 6 bases and the J segment 5 bases; nucleotides outside the gene matches: 5. In germline, CDR1 is MNHNY, CDR2 SVGAGI (reference sequence). CDR3 sequence: CASSSQGAETQYF. In DNA form, the CDR3 reads TGTGCCAGCAGCTCCCAGGGGGCGGAGACCCAGTACTTC.

V usage is TRBV10-1 and J usage is TRBJ2-1; a weak D match, TRBD1 (6 bases). The CDR3 loop spans 15 amino acids. The germline V gene encodes CDR1 WNHNN and CDR2 SYGVQD (reference sequence). V dropped 2 bases and J dropped 8 bases, with 16 bases sitting between them. CDR3 in amino acids: CASSERGTHRDEQFF. The CDR3 DNA is TGCGCCAGCAGTGAGAGGGGGACCCATAGGGATGAGCAGTTCTTC.

Note on this clone: Different DNA sequences within this sample yield the same CDR3. The chain employs TRBV5-1 and TRBJ1-2; D unclear. The germline V gene encodes CDR1 SGHRS and CDR2 YFSETQ. CDR3 size: 13 residues. Trimming removed 4 bases at V and 2 bases at J, with 9 bases between. This CDR3 reads CASSPGVNYGYTF. CDR3 coding DNA: TGCGCCAGCAGCCCCGGGGTAAACTATGGCTACACCTTC.

The chain couples TRBV19 to TRBJ2-1; 9 bases match TRBD1. This CDR3 spans 15 amino acids. The germline V gene has CDR1 LNHDA and CDR2 SQIVND (reference sequence). Trimming removed 7 bases from V and 7 bases from J; junction bases left unmatched: 11. This CDR3 reads CASTHLGTGWNEQFF. CDR3 sequence (DNA): TGTGCCAGTACCCACCTCGGGACAGGGTGGAATGAGCAGTTCTTC.

This clone was recorded only once. V is TRBV29-1 and J is TRBJ2-2; unclear D gene. The V and J ends lost 3 bases and 5 bases respectively, with 4 bases between them. The CDR3 totals 11 residues. Germline CDR1 reads SQVTM; CDR2 reads ANQGSEA. The CDR3 region has the DNA TGCAGCGTTGACCGGACCGGGGAGCTGTTTTTT. It specifies CSVDRTGELFF.

Written as DNA, the CDR3 is TGTGCCTGGAGTCAGGGGGCTTTTGGGACTGAAGCTTTCTTT. This sequence encodes CAWSQGAFGTEAFF. V and J are TRBV30 and TRBJ1-1; 8 bases are shared with TRBD1. Looked up from germline, CDR1 is GTSNPN and CDR2 is SVGIG (reference sequence). The CDR3 is 14 amino acids. With 2 bases clipped from V and 5 bases from J, the junction kept 7 bases outside the gene matches.

CDR3 amino acids: CASTSRAGGLTDTQYF. Here the CDR3 DNA reads TGTGCCAGCACCTCAAGGGCAGGGGGCCTCACAGATACGCAGTATTTT. This chain links TRBV7-3 with TRBJ2-3, with 8 bases aligning to TRBD1. Germline values: CDR1 SGHTA, CDR2 FQGTGA. The length of the CDR3 is 16 residues. V dropped 7 bases and J dropped 2; count of bases not matched to a gene: 11.

V is TRBV7-2 and J is TRBJ2-7; tentative D call: TRBD1 (7 bases). Trimming cost V 0 bases and J 4 bases, with 10 bases left between them. In germline, CDR1 is SGHTA, CDR2 FQGNSA. This CDR3 spans 14 amino acids. Here the CDR3 reads CASSLARGEYEQYF. For the CDR3, the DNA is TGTGCCAGCAGCTTAGCCAGGGGGGAATACGAGCAGTACTTC.